These T cell receptor beta chains were read from a single sample in a study of cytomegalovirus exposure and HLA in healthy donors. Here immunoSEQ multiplex PCR was the method, and the copy in TCRdb shows in-frame clones only, minus some. The table lists 200,000 or so clones, 75% to 80% of them singletons. Sequencing was performed on PBMCs. These receptors came from a young man in good health and CMV-seronegative. The CDR3 runs from the conserved cysteine through the conserved F or W. Each record gives: clone size, J gene, D gene, V gene, CDR3 protein, CDR3 DNA. The D gene is left open where the match is weak. Clone sizes are given selectively: once, few, many, or a class where the clone is expanded.

clone_size: -; j_call: TRBJ2-7; d_call: TRBD2; v_call: TRBV9; cdr3_aa: CASSVDGPVAGEQYF; cdr3_nt: TGTGCCAGCAGCGTAGACGGACCGGTAGCGGGCGAGCAGTACTTC
clone_size: -; j_call: TRBJ1-1; d_call: -; v_call: TRBV11-1; cdr3_aa: CASIRAMNTEAFF; cdr3_nt: TGTGCCAGCATCAGGGCCATGAACACTGAAGCTTTCTTT
clone_size: -; j_call: TRBJ2-3; d_call: -; v_call: TRBV12-5; cdr3_aa: CASDGVMGDTQYF; cdr3_nt: TGTGCTAGTGACGGGGTTATGGGAGATACGCAGTATTTT
clone_size: -; j_call: TRBJ2-7; d_call: TRBD1; v_call: TRBV9; cdr3_aa: CASSTPGQGAEQYF; cdr3_nt: TGTGCCAGCAGCACACCGGGACAGGGTGCCGAGCAGTACTTC
clone_size: few; j_call: TRBJ2-7; d_call: -; v_call: TRBV30; cdr3_aa: CAWSEQGYEQYF; cdr3_nt: TGTGCCTGGAGTGAACAGGGTTACGAGCAGTACTTC
clone_size: -; j_call: TRBJ2-5; d_call: TRBD1; v_call: TRBV10-2; cdr3_aa: CASGDREQETQYF; cdr3_nt: TGCGCCAGCGGTGACAGGGAACAAGAGACCCAGTACTTC
clone_size: -; j_call: TRBJ2-5; d_call: -; v_call: TRBV5-1; cdr3_aa: CASSLVSAKETQYF; cdr3_nt: TGCGCCAGCAGCTTGGTCAGCGCCAAAGAGACCCAGTACTTC
clone_size: -; j_call: TRBJ2-2; d_call: TRBD1; v_call: TRBV7-3; cdr3_aa: CASSSSPGGGTGELFF; cdr3_nt: TGTGCCAGCAGCTCATCCCCAGGGGGCGGGACCGGGGAGCTGTTTTTT
clone_size: once; j_call: TRBJ1-5; d_call: -; v_call: TRBV28; cdr3_aa: CASSLLGQPQHF; cdr3_nt: TGTGCCAGCAGTTTACTAGGTCAGCCCCAGCATTTT
clone_size: -; j_call: TRBJ2-7; d_call: -; v_call: TRBV21-1; cdr3_aa: CASSDVGSYEQYF; cdr3_nt: TGTGCCAGCTCTGATGTCGGGAGCTACGAGCAGTACTTC